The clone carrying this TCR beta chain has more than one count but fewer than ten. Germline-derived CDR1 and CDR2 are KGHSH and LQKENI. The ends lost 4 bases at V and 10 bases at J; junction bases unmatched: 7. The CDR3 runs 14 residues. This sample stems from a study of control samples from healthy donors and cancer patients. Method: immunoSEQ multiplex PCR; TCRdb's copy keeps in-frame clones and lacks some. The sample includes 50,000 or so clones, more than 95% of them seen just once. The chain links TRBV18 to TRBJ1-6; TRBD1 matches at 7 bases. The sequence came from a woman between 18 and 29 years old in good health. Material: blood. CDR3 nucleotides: TGTGCCAGCTCACTCACAGGGGAAAGATCACCCCTCCACTTT. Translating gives CASSLTGERSPLHF. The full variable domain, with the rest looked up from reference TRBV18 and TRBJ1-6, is NAGVMQNPRHLVRRRGQEARLRCSPMKGHSHVYWYRQLPEEGLKFMVYLQKENIIDESGMPKERFSAEFPKEGPSILRIQQVVRGDSAAYFCASSLTGERSPLHFGNGTRLTVT.